Described below is a single TCR beta chain sequence and its context. What it binds is not known. The sample originates from a study of T cells in localized non-small cell lung cancer. Measured with immunoSEQ multiplex PCR; TCRdb has only the in-frame clones, and not every one. The sample has fewer than 25,000 clones, 86% seen once. Whole-study results and caveats: The highest T cell clonality was in uninvolved adjacent lung, above tumor. Sequencing involved a lone tumor region, leaving heterogeneity possible.

The germline CDR1 and CDR2 sequences are SGDLS and YYNGEE. The V end was cut by 0 bases, the J end by 1 base, with 8 bases between. This CDR3 has 15 residues. The specimen was peripheral blood, collected before any cancer treatment. The chain couples TRBV9 to TRBJ2-1; the D gene is possibly TRBD1 (5 bases). The source of this sequence is a woman aged 35 to 70 with stage I lung adenocarcinoma. The CDR3 DNA follows: TGTGCCAGCAGCGTAGTGCAGGGATCCTACAATGAGCAGTTCTTC. Translated: CASSVVQGSYNEQFF.